The sequence of this TCR beta chain was determined in a study of blood T cell repertoires in COVID-19. Per the germline V gene, CDR1 is SGHRS and CDR2 is YFSETQ. Between the trimmed V and J ends, which lost 2 bases and 1 base, there was a span of 19 bases. The CDR3 has 19 residues. Using immunoSEQ multiplex PCR, the repertoire was profiled, and TCRdb retains in-frame clones only, with some absent. The table includes over 250,000 clones, around 87% detected once. Input material: PBMCs or T cells enriched from blood (not recorded which). This chain uses TRBV5-1 with TRBJ2-6, with a possible D match to TRBD1 (6 bases). This clonotype was obtained from a woman aged 25-40 years who had recovered from COVID-19. CDR3 in DNA: TGCGCCAGCAGCTTATTATCAGGGGTAACCCTTTCTGGGGCCAACGTCCTGACTTTC. Protein product: CASSLLSGVTLSGANVLTF.